A single sample gave rise to the 24 T cell receptor beta chains below, sequenced in a study of shared clonotypes between healthy human individuals. Positive CCR7 selection of CD45RO-negative cells yielded the naive CD8 cells, and terminally differentiated effector memory CD45RA+ cells were excluded. Some clones are missing from TCRdb's copy, which holds only in-frame ones; the method was immunoSEQ multiplex PCR. The data show about 820,000 clones, roughly 92% seen once. The sample taken for sequencing was naive CD8+ T cells sorted from blood. The receptor source for this set is a man aged 25-45 years in good health.

This chain uses TRBV27 with TRBJ2-1; 12 bases are shared with TRBD2. The CDR3 spans 19 residues. Germline assignment: CDR1 MNHEY and CDR2 SMNVEV (reference sequence). The V gene end was trimmed by 4 bases and the J gene end by 6 bases; junction bases not matched to a gene: 16. The CDR3 reads CASSSWLAGGAYLINEQFF. DNA for the CDR3: TGTGCCAGCAGTTCGTGGCTAGCGGGAGGGGCTTATCTAATCAATGAGCAGTTCTTC.

V usage is TRBV7-8 and J usage is TRBJ2-1, with D tentatively TRBD2 (6 bases). The germline V gene has CDR1 SGHVS and CDR2 FQNEAQ. V lost 1 base and J lost 3, with 13 bases in between. The CDR3 has 16 residues. This CDR3 reads CASSLDAGNSYNEQFF. CDR3 DNA sequence: TGTGCCAGCAGCTTAGATGCGGGAAACAGCTACAATGAGCAGTTCTTC.

This clone was recorded only once. The chain uses TRBV5-1 and TRBJ1-5, with D possibly TRBD1 on 5 matching bases. Trimming stripped 0 bases from V and 5 bases from J, with 9 bases between. The germline CDR1 and CDR2 sequences are SGHRS and YFSETQ. The CDR3 runs to 14 residues. The CDR3 DNA follows: TGCGCCAGCAGCTTGGCCCAGGGCGATCAGCCCCAGCATTTT. This encodes CASSLAQGDQPQHF.

The V and J genes are TRBV7-9 and TRBJ2-7, with 9 bases matching TRBD1. In germline, CDR1 is SEHNR, CDR2 FQNEAQ (reference sequence). The CDR3 length is 16 residues. V was clipped by 5 bases and J by 1 base; unmatched bases: 9. Here the CDR3 reads CASSPQGGTGSYEQYF. In DNA form, the CDR3 reads TGTGCCAGCAGCCCCCAGGGAGGGACAGGGTCCTACGAGCAGTACTTC.

This chain uses TRBV2 with TRBJ2-7; 9 bases are shared with TRBD1. CDR3 length: 14 residues. Germline CDR1 SNHLY, CDR2 FYNNEI. Trimming at V came to 2 bases and at J to 5 bases, leaving 4 bases not matched to a gene. In DNA, the CDR3 is TGTGCCAGCAGTGAAATGGGACAGGGTCACGAGCAGTACTTC. The encoded protein is CASSEMGQGHEQYF.

CDR3 sequence reads: CSVVEYSYEQYF. CDR3 nucleotide sequence: TGCAGCGTTGTGGAGTACTCCTACGAGCAGTACTTC. The V and J genes are TRBV29-1 and TRBJ2-7, with D hard to call. Germline V gene lookup returns CDR1 SQVTM and CDR2 ANQGSEA. CDR3 length equals 12 residues. V lost 4 bases, J lost 0 bases, and 7 bases lay in between.

This clone was detected only once. The J gene is TRBJ2-1, the V gene TRBV6-1, with 8 nucleotides matching TRBD1. This CDR3 spans 14 amino acids. Trimming at V came to 6 bases and at J to 8 bases, leaving 9 bases not matched to a gene. Germline V gene lookup returns CDR1 MNHNS and CDR2 SASEGT. The DNA for the CDR3 is TGTGCCAGCAGGCCCATACCAGGGGGCGATGAGCAGTTCTTC. This codes for CASRPIPGGDEQFF.

V gene TRBV4-1 combines with J gene TRBJ2-7; TRBD2 aligns across 8 bases. Germline loops: CDR1 MGHRA, CDR2 YSYEKL. Trimming took 3 bases from V and 5 from J; bases not matched to a gene: 18. CDR3 length: 18 residues. CDR3 in amino acids: CASSQTPPLAERGDEQYF. CDR3 sequence (DNA): TGCGCCAGCAGCCAGACCCCGCCACTAGCGGAGAGGGGCGACGAGCAGTACTTC.

This chain connects TRBV7-9 to TRBJ2-3; unclear D gene. The CDR3 runs to 13 residues. V was pared by 5 bases and J by 3 bases, with 9 bases between. Germline V lookup: CDR1 SEHNR, CDR2 FQNEAQ (reference sequence). This chain's CDR3 is CASSAMGTDTQYF. CDR3 DNA sequence: TGTGCCAGCAGCGCTATGGGGACAGATACGCAGTATTTT.

V usage is TRBV5-1 and J usage is TRBJ1-1; a weak D match, TRBD1 (5 bases). The length of the CDR3 is 14 residues. V lost 1 base and J 0 bases, leaving 7 bases between the germline ends. CDR1 is SGHRS, CDR2 YFSETQ, per germline. CDR3 in DNA: TGCGCCAGCAGCTTGTCAGGGATGAACACTGAAGCTTTCTTT. Its protein is CASSLSGMNTEAFF.

V gene TRBV27 combines with J gene TRBJ1-1; D gene uncertain. There are 15 residues in the CDR3. The V gene lost 6 bases and the J gene lost 1 base, with 15 bases spanning the gap. Germline V gives CDR1 MNHEY, CDR2 SMNVEV (reference sequence). DNA of the CDR3: TGTGCCAGCAGGGGTTTTACGACGAGGAACACTGAAGCTTTCTTT. Its translation is CASRGFTTRNTEAFF.

The chain uses TRBV21-1 and TRBJ2-3; TRBD1, the table's D call, was not compared with the DNA. TRBV21-1 is a known pseudogene. There are 16 residues in the CDR3. The CDR3 region is CASSKMEDRVTDTQYF. DNA for the CDR3: TGTGCCAGCAGCAAAATGGAGGACAGGGTCACAGATACGCAGTATTTT.

J is TRBJ2-1 and V is TRBV10-3, with a possible D match to TRBD2 (5 bases). V was trimmed by 5 bases and J by 0 bases, leaving 14 bases between them. The germline V gene has CDR1 ENHRY and CDR2 SYGVKD. The CDR3 runs to 16 residues. CDR3 in amino acids: CAISRGSQNSYNEQFF. CDR3 nucleotide sequence: TGTGCCATCAGTCGGGGAAGCCAAAACTCCTACAATGAGCAGTTCTTC.

This chain uses TRBV5-6 with TRBJ1-2; the D is unclear. The length of the CDR3 is 14 residues. Germline lookup yields CDR1 SGHDT and CDR2 YYEEEE. V lost 1 base, J lost 2 bases, and 9 bases lay in between. CDR3 region: CASSLWGSNYGYTF. DNA of the CDR3: TGTGCCAGCAGCTTGTGGGGTTCCAACTATGGCTACACCTTC.

The chain couples TRBV28 to TRBJ2-7, with 10 bases identical to TRBD1. This CDR3 spans 14 amino acids. V dropped 7 bases and J dropped 4; count of bases not matched to a gene: 7. Germline lookup yields CDR1 MDHEN and CDR2 SYDVKM. This CDR3 reads CASTADRGPYEQYF. CDR3 coding DNA: TGTGCCAGCACCGCCGACAGGGGGCCTTACGAGCAGTACTTC.

A single count supports this clone. The rearrangement links TRBV27 to TRBJ1-5, with 8 bases lining up with TRBD1. The V gene end was trimmed by 5 bases and the J gene end by 6 bases; junction bases not matched to a gene: 6. Germline V gene sequence: CDR1 MNHEY, CDR2 SMNVEV (reference sequence). The CDR3 extends over 14 amino acids. The CDR3 bases are TGTGCCAGCAGTCGGACAGGGCTTTCTCAGCCCCAGCATTTT. Its translation: CASSRTGLSQPQHF.

The rearrangement joins TRBV4-2 to TRBJ2-2; TRBD2 is a possible D gene (5 bases). The CDR3 length is 13 residues. Trimming took off 5 bases at V and 5 bases at J, with 9 bases between the two ends. Germline loops: CDR1 LGHNA, CDR2 YNFKEQ. The CDR3 DNA sequence: TGTGCCAGCAGCATGGAGGCTACCGGGGAGCTGTTTTTT. It translates to CASSMEATGELFF.

This clone occurred once. J is TRBJ2-7 and V is TRBV7-2; TRBD2 matches 10 bases. The V gene end was trimmed by 1 base and the J gene end by 4 bases; junction bases not matched to a gene: 4. This CDR3 comprises 15 residues. Germline-derived CDR1 and CDR2 are SGHTA and FQGNSA. CDR3 DNA sequence: TGTGCCAGCAGCTTAGGGGTGACTAGCGGGTACGAGCAGTACTTC. Translating it yields CASSLGVTSGYEQYF.

The chain recombines TRBV7-9 with TRBJ2-2; D is undetermined. The V gene lost 0 bases and the J gene lost 3 bases, with 20 bases spanning the gap. CDR3 length equals 19 residues. Germline CDR1 reads SEHNR; CDR2 reads FQNEAQ (reference sequence). The CDR3 protein is CASSLAASTESADTGELFF. The CDR3 region has the DNA TGTGCCAGCAGCTTAGCGGCTTCCACAGAGTCCGCCGACACCGGGGAGCTGTTTTTT.

This clone was recorded only once. The same CDR3 can be traced to other DNA sequences in this sample. The chain uses TRBV29-1 and TRBJ2-1, with D uncertain. Looked up from germline, CDR1 is SQVTM and CDR2 is ANQGSEA. The germline V and J ends were trimmed by 1 base and 6 bases, with 10 bases remaining between them. The CDR3 is made up of 13 amino acids. CDR3 in amino acids: CSVEGGSGNEQFF. In DNA form, the CDR3 reads TGCAGCGTTGAAGGTGGATCGGGCAATGAGCAGTTCTTC.

The chain uses TRBV5-1 and TRBJ2-3; D is undetermined. V was shortened by 7 bases and J by 4 bases, with 7 bases between the two germline ends. The CDR3 is 11 amino acids. Germline lookup yields CDR1 SGHRS and CDR2 YFSETQ. The CDR3 nucleotides read TGCGCCAGCGGTTTAGCAGATACGCAGTATTTT. Protein sequence: CASGLADTQYF.

The chain couples TRBV14 to TRBJ1-2; D remains ambiguous. V gave up 3 bases and J gave up 0 bases, with 5 bases separating them. Germline V CDR1 and CDR2: SGHDN, FVKESK. The CDR3 extends over 13 amino acids. Here the CDR3 reads CASSQVPNYGYTF. The CDR3 nucleotides read TGTGCCAGCAGCCAGGTCCCTAACTATGGCTACACCTTC.

The gene calls are TRBV19 and TRBJ2-3; D is unclear. From germline, CDR1 is LNHDA and CDR2 SQIVND (reference sequence). The ends were cut back, 7 bases at V and 3 bases at J, with 23 bases in the middle. The CDR3 totals 17 residues. The CDR3 loop reads CASKVSDSPIWTDTQYF. As DNA, the CDR3 is TGTGCCAGTAAGGTATCCGATAGCCCCATTTGGACAGATACGCAGTATTTT.

V is TRBV25-1 and J is TRBJ1-5; tentatively, D is TRBD1 (6 bases). With 8 bases removed from V and 2 bases from J, the gap between germline ends came to 13 bases. Germline V gene sequence: CDR1 MGHDK, CDR2 SYGVNS. CDR3 length: 14 residues. As DNA, the CDR3 is TGTGCCAGCGCCACAGGGTTGGGCAATCAGCCCCAGCATTTT. Its translation: CASATGLGNQPQHF.